The text below deals with one TCR beta chain. Its antigen is as yet unknown. This sample is drawn from a study of long-term antiretroviral therapy in people with HIV. Study observations and caveats: ART adherence, viral resistance and therapy changes were undocumented. Within the repertoire, clones expanded before ART were dominant at all time points.

Version v3.0 of the immunoSEQ assay ran at survey level. Sequencing was designed to cover about 40,000-55,000 T-cell genomes in each sample. Clones were sequenced by immunoSEQ multiplex PCR, and TCRdb holds only the in-frame ones, with some missing. The sample holds almost 25,000 clones, around 80% seen once. The V segment lost 5 bases and the J segment 5 bases; nucleotides outside the gene matches: 6. Germline loops: CDR1 SNHLY, CDR2 FYNNEI. The CDR3 totals 15 residues. The sequence came from a man over 45 with HIV. V usage is TRBV2 and J usage is TRBJ2-1; TRBD1 matches at 10 bases. The input for sequencing was unsorted PBMCs, taken 3 years after starting antiretroviral therapy. CDR3 in DNA: TGTGCCAGCAGTTCCTGGACAGGGGGTCACAATGAGCAGTTCTTC. Translation: CASSSWTGGHNEQFF.